This T cell receptor beta chain was captured in a study of glioma-infiltrating T cells after dendritic cell vaccination (dated by TCRdb to the mid-2010s). Context from the whole study: Of the approximately 15 glioblastoma patients in the cohort, all drawn from Phase I and II dendritic cell vaccination trials, 9 were newly diagnosed and 6 had recurrent disease. Each patient was given three intradermal dendritic cell vaccine injections, spaced two weeks apart, in the arm below the axilla. The vaccine was prepared from monocyte-derived dendritic cells that were cultured for more than six days with IL-4 and GM-CSF and then pulsed overnight with autologous tumor lysate. Tumor-infiltrating lymphocyte content was quantified and tumor and blood repertoires were compared in dendritic cell-vaccinated glioblastoma patients by deep sequencing of TCR beta CDR3 regions. Between the early 2000s and the early 2010s, the patients were given dendritic cell vaccination pulsed with autologous tumor lysate. TCR sequencing metrics, including TIL content and tumor-blood repertoire overlap, were correlated with survival after dendritic cell vaccination. The research as a whole found: After dendritic cell vaccination, a higher estimated pretreatment TIL content predicted longer time to progression and longer overall survival. The cohort was small and heterogeneous, and full blood and tumor sets were available for few patients, with initial-recurrent tumor pairs available for even fewer patients. No direct relationship between TCR clonality and survival was found, suggesting that a diverse polyclonal response may matter. The three-group TCR overlap response model was characterized as speculative, and prospective validation of the model was stated to be required.

Using the immunoSEQ assay, TCRB CDR3 regions were amplified from approximately 1.9 micrograms of genomic DNA, or from all available DNA when less than that was on hand. The multiplex PCR employed 60 forward primers targeting TCR V beta segments and 13 reverse primers targeting J beta segments. To estimate the number of reads per starting template, synthetic control templates were added to each sample at limiting dilution. The Illumina HiSeq System generated sequencing reads of 87 bp. Per the authors' processing: To remove PCR and sequencing errors, closely related sequences were merged with a nearest neighbor algorithm. TCR overlap was defined as the percentage of unique tumor TCR beta sequences that were also found in the peripheral blood of the same patient. The table comes from immuneACCESS by way of TCRdb, which keeps in-frame sequences with V and J called. Part of the clones is missing from these tables; in studies checked, under half for an unresolved V gene and the rest for unknown reasons. The DNA was the basis for D and trimming; V, J and clone size are from that table. The sample table holds 20,000 to 30,000 clones, of which roughly 86% were seen once. Roughly 2.9% of the sample is taken by the ten largest.

Comment on this clone: Its antigen is not yet known. No per-base quality is available; no much larger clone lies one base away.

The time point label, read with the paper, signifies: after dendritic cell vaccination, including at tumor progression/relapse. Patients were selected on the basis of adequate residual fresh-frozen tumor tissue and more than two years of available survival data. An isocitrate dehydrogenase mutation was not carried by any of the glioblastoma patients, although molecular status was otherwise variable. PBMC were collected before vaccination, two weeks after the third vaccination, and at tumor progression when it occurred. Genomic DNA was extracted with the Qiagen DNeasy Blood extraction Kit. The CDR3 spans 16 residues, from the cysteine through the phenylalanine. CDR3 DNA is the only sequence kept; it has 48 bases, read in frame from the first base. V loses 0 bases at its end and J loses 0 bases; junction bases beyond the gene matches: 6. Taken from the germline V gene, the CDR1 and CDR2 loops are SGHRS and YFSETQ.

This clonotype was sampled from a human donor with glioblastoma. This specimen consisted of blood, obtained after dendritic cell vaccination. The rearrangement joined TRBV5-1 to TRBJ2-7; 7 bases in between match TRBD1. DNA sequence: TGCGCCAGCAGCTTGGCTCCTGGGACAGCCTCCTACGAGCAGTACTTC. This sequence encodes CASSLAPGTASYEQYF.